Shown below are 30 T cell receptor beta chains from a single sample sequenced in a study of post-analysis software for immune sequencing data. Whole-study results and caveats: Four or five TRBV segments were more frequent in patients than controls; TRBV5-6, TRBV5-1 and TRBV20-1 belonged to this group.

Sequencing libraries made from TCR beta cDNA carried unique molecular identifiers. One entry per CDR3 protein, called by TCRdb with MiXCR from the PCR reads. The repertoire holds some 690,000 distinct CDR3 sequences, with 25% to 30% as singletons. No antigen has been identified for these receptors. The sample taken for sequencing was blood. The origin of the receptors is a girl between 5 and 17 years old with multiple sclerosis.

This clonotype was counted ten times or more. The chain combines TRBV29-1 with TRBJ2-7; 7 nucleotides agree with TRBD1. The end of the DNA is better explained by TRBJ2-5, so the J call may be wrong. This CDR3 region has 16 residues. Per germline, CDR1 SQVTM and CDR2 ANQGSEA. The DNA for the CDR3 is TGCAGCGTCGGAAAGGGGGCAGCCCTCAATTGGGAGACCCAGTACTTC. Encoded protein: CSVGKGAALNWETQYF.

The gene calls are TRBV29-1 and TRBJ2-7, with 7 bases lining up with TRBD1. The germline V gene encodes CDR1 SQVTM and CDR2 ANQGSEA. The length of the CDR3 is 13 residues. V lost 7 bases, J lost 6 bases, and 12 bases stayed unmatched. CDR3 bases: TGCAGCGCCAACCAGGGGGATGTAGGCGAGCAGTACTTC. Translating gives CSANQGDVGEQYF.

The rearrangement joins TRBV12-3 or TRBV12-4 to TRBJ1-1; D unclear. Trimming shortened V by 5 bases and J by 0 bases, and 13 bases separated the two germline ends. This CDR3 spans 15 amino acids. In DNA form, the CDR3 reads TGTGCCAGCAGTACGTTCAACGGACTGAACACTGAAGCTTTCTTT. This codes for CASSTFNGLNTEAFF.

The table lists this clonotype with a few counts. The V call is TRBV20-1, the J call TRBJ2-1, with D perhaps given as TRBD1 or TRBD2 (5 bases each). V dropped 2 bases and J dropped 6 bases, with 17 bases sitting between them. The CDR3 has 15 amino acids. Germline lookup yields CDR1 DFQATT and CDR2 SNEGSKA (reference sequence). The CDR3: CSARKAEPGGNEQFF. CDR3 in DNA: TGCAGTGCTAGAAAGGCGGAGCCTGGGGGCAATGAGCAGTTCTTC.

This clonotype was seen a few times. The chain joins TRBV4-1 to TRBJ2-5; 7 bases are a match to TRBD2. Per the germline V gene, CDR1 is MGHRA and CDR2 is YSYEKL. The CDR3 totals 13 residues. V lost 0 bases and J lost 5; bases outside the gene matches: 0. CDR3 in amino acids: CASSQERGETQYF. The CDR3 nucleotides are TGCGCCAGCAGCCAAGAGCGGGGGGAGACCCAGTACTTC.

The V and J genes are TRBV20-1 and TRBJ1-2; 7 bases fit TRBD1. V shed 6 bases, J shed 8 bases, and the junction held 15 bases outside the gene matches. The germline V gene has CDR1 DFQATT and CDR2 SNEGSKA (reference sequence). This CDR3 contains 14 residues. Here the CDR3 reads CSAEQGTGRVGYTF. The CDR3 nucleotides read TGCAGTGCCGAACAGGGGACGGGTAGGGTGGGCTACACCTTC.

Many counts were recorded for this clonotype. The genes are TRBV5-1 and TRBJ1-2, with D hard to call. The CDR3 extends over 13 amino acids. Germline loops: CDR1 SGHRS, CDR2 YFSETQ. The V end lost 1 base, the J end lost 2 bases, and 6 bases lay between the germline ends. The chain's CDR3 is CASSLSGNYGYTF. CDR3 coding DNA: TGCGCCAGCAGCTTGTCCGGAAACTATGGCTACACCTTC.

V usage is TRBV12-3 or TRBV12-4 and J usage is TRBJ1-6; D unresolved. V was shortened by 3 bases and J by 9 bases, with 9 bases between the two germline ends. This CDR3 spans 13 amino acids. The CDR3, as DNA: TGTGCCAGCAGTTTTGGGGTAACTTCACCCCTCCACTTT. Amino acid sequence: CASSFGVTSPLHF.

This clonotype was picked up a small number of times. The gene calls are TRBV7-9 and TRBJ2-7; tentative D call: TRBD2 (6 bases). Trimming cost V 0 bases and J 7 bases, with 10 bases left between them. Germline-derived CDR1 and CDR2 are SEHNR and FQNEAQ (reference sequence). The CDR3 consists of 13 residues. This chain's CDR3 is CASSLAGLREQYF. CDR3 coding DNA: TGTGCCAGCAGCTTAGCGGGACTGAGGGAGCAGTACTTC.

The genes are TRBV2 and TRBJ2-6; D is unclear. The V end lost 6 bases, the J end lost 1 base, and 7 bases lay between the germline ends. Germline values: CDR1 SNHLY, CDR2 FYNNEI. The length of the CDR3 is 14 residues. This chain's CDR3 is CASSTESGANVLTF. As DNA, the CDR3 is TGTGCCAGCAGCACGGAGTCTGGGGCCAACGTCCTGACTTTC.

This clonotype was seen a few times. The chain has TRBV11-2 and TRBJ2-7, with 8 positions matching TRBD1. V dropped 5 bases and J dropped 5; count of bases not matched to a gene: 11. Germline CDR1 reads SGHAT; CDR2 reads FQNNGV. The CDR3 sequence is 15 residues long. The CDR3 coding sequence is TGTGCCAGCAGCAGGCGACAGGGGTTATTGAACGAGCAGTACTTC. Its protein is CASSRRQGLLNEQYF.

The chain recombines TRBV27 with TRBJ2-4; 9 bases are a match to TRBD1. V was pared by 6 bases and J by 9 bases, with 9 bases of the junction left unmatched. Germline V CDR1 and CDR2: MNHEY, SMNVEV (reference sequence). This CDR3 is built from 14 residues. The CDR3 reads CASRGDRAGSIQYF. The DNA of the CDR3 is TGTGCCAGCAGGGGGGACAGGGCGGGTAGCATTCAGTACTTC.

In the case of this clonotype: Just one base apart from a much larger clone, this may be a read error. The rearrangement joins TRBV10-3 to TRBJ2-1, with 8 bases aligning to TRBD1. CDR1 is ENHRY and CDR2 is SYGVKD in the germline V gene. The CDR3 is made up of 17 amino acids. The V segment lost 0 bases and the J segment 8 bases; nucleotides outside the gene matches: 12. The CDR3 coding sequence is TGTGCCATCAGTGAGTCGACTGGGGCAGGGGGCGGCGATGAGCAGTTCTTC. Its protein is CAISESTGAGGGDEQFF.

The chain carries TRBV20-1 and TRBJ1-1; D unclear. This CDR3 is 19 amino acids long. Germline loops: CDR1 DFQATT, CDR2 SNEGSKA (reference sequence). The V and J ends lost 0 bases and 3 bases respectively, with 26 bases between them. DNA for the CDR3: TGCAGTGCTAGAGATCCCCGTCCTCTAGGGTCCGCGGTGTACACTGAAGCTTTCTTT. It codes for CSARDPRPLGSAVYTEAFF.

This clonotype has just one count. V gene TRBV6-5 combines with J gene TRBJ1-1, with D maybe TRBD1 (6 bases). CDR1 is MNHEY, CDR2 SVGAGI, per germline. The CDR3 totals 15 residues. Deletions cut 0 bases from V and 4 bases from J, with 12 bases between. The CDR3 sequence is CASSYSGEGGTEAFF. The CDR3 region has the DNA TGTGCCAGCAGTTACTCCGGGGAGGGGGGCACTGAAGCTTTCTTT.

Concerning this clonotype: A junction boundary mismatches the germline segment, possibly from a read error. This chain links TRBV7-2 with TRBJ1-1, with no clear D. The CDR3 loop spans 17 amino acids. Per germline, CDR1 SGHTA and CDR2 FQGNSA. The CDR3 DNA sequence: TGTGCCAGCAGCTTATTCACGACAACCTCCATGAACACTGAAGCCTTCTTT. This gives the protein CASSLFTTTSMNTEAFF. The full variable domain, rest sourced from reference TRBV7-2 and TRBJ1-1, is GAGVSQSPSNKVTEKGKDVELRCDPISGHTALYWYRQSLGQGLEFLIYFQGNSAPDKSGLPSDRFSAERTGGSVSTLTIQRTQQEDSAVYLCASSLFTTTSMNTEAFFGQGTRLTVV.

The chain is built from TRBV10-3 and TRBJ1-1; 8 nucleotides match TRBD1. Unmatched junction bases numbered 9, after V lost 0 bases and J lost 0 bases. From germline, CDR1 is ENHRY and CDR2 SYGVKD. The length of the CDR3 is 18 residues. This CDR3 reads CAISESGRGLGVNTEAFF. The DNA of the CDR3 is TGTGCCATCAGTGAGTCTGGCAGGGGGCTCGGAGTGAACACTGAAGCTTTCTTT.

The chain couples TRBV6-5 to TRBJ2-3; 11 bases fit TRBD2. The CDR3 is 15 amino acids. The junction had 2 bases not matched to a gene; V was cut back by 6 bases and J by 0 bases. CDR1 is MNHEY, CDR2 SVGAGI, per germline. CDR3 in amino acids: CASRWTSGSTDTQYF. In DNA form, the CDR3 reads TGTGCCAGCAGGTGGACTAGCGGGAGCACAGATACGCAGTATTTT.

Many counts were recorded for this clonotype. The CDR3 sequence is CASSFGLLRGGLYNEQFF. CDR3 nucleotide sequence: TGTGCCAGCAGCTTCGGCCTTCTGCGGGGGGGCCTCTACAATGAGCAGTTCTTC. The chain carries TRBV5-5 and TRBJ2-1; 9 bases agree with TRBD2. The CDR3 has 18 amino acids. The V segment lost 2 bases and the J segment 3 bases; nucleotides outside the gene matches: 12. Looked up from germline, CDR1 is SGHKS and CDR2 is YYEKEE (reference sequence).

The rearrangement uses TRBV6-1 and TRBJ2-5; no clear D gene. The V gene lost 3 bases and the J gene lost 2 bases, with 7 bases spanning the gap. In germline, CDR1 is MNHNS, CDR2 SASEGT. The CDR3 length is 13 residues. DNA for the CDR3: TGTGCCAGCAGTGAGATGCGTCAAGAGACCCAGTACTTC. This gives the protein CASSEMRQETQYF.

Worth noting for this clonotype: The junction departs from the called germline gene at one end, perhaps through a read error. The chain couples TRBV20-1 to TRBJ2-5, with 11 bases that match TRBD2. Germline V gene data show CDR1 as DFQATT and CDR2 as SNEGSKA (reference sequence). CDR3 length: 16 residues. The CDR3 spells CSAHSTSGTVQETQCF. The CDR3 nucleotides are TGCAGTGCTCATTCGACTAGCGGGACCGTTCAAGAGACCCAGTGCTTC.

The rearrangement uses TRBV7-2 and TRBJ2-7; TRBD2 aligns across 10 bases. The CDR3 is 15 residues long. Germline V lookup: CDR1 SGHTA, CDR2 FQGNSA. With 5 bases clipped from V and 1 base from J, the junction kept 5 bases outside the gene matches. Written as DNA, the CDR3 is TGTGCCAGCAGCCTCCCGGGACTAGCGTCCTACGAGCAGTACTTC. This codes for CASSLPGLASYEQYF.

The V gene is TRBV5-1, the J gene TRBJ2-1, with 9 positions matching TRBD1. J gave up 8 bases and V 4 bases, and 10 bases lay outside the gene matches. From germline, CDR1 is SGHRS and CDR2 YFSETQ. The CDR3 contains 15 residues. This chain's CDR3 is CASSKGQGGLDEQFF. The CDR3 DNA sequence: TGCGCCAGCAGCAAGGGACAGGGTGGGTTGGATGAGCAGTTCTTC. The full variable domain, rest sourced from reference TRBV5-1 and TRBJ2-1, is KAGVTQTPRYLIKTRGQQVTLSCSPISGHRSVSWYQQTPGQGLQFLFEYFSETQRNKGNFPGRFSGRQFSNSRSEMNVSTLELGDSALYLCASSKGQGGLDEQFFGPGTRLTVL.

The rearrangement joins TRBV28 to TRBJ1-2, with TRBD1 as a possible D gene (5 bases). Germline CDR1 is MDHEN and CDR2 is SYDVKM. The CDR3 length is 14 residues. V lost 6 bases and J 0 bases, leaving 11 bases between the germline ends. CDR3 sequence: CASSLRGPNYGYTF. The CDR3 nucleotides are TGTGCCAGCAGCCTAAGGGGCCCTAACTATGGCTACACCTTC.

The sample holds a few counts of this clonotype. V is TRBV10-3 and J is TRBJ2-3; TRBD2 is a possible D gene (6 bases). Trimming pared 8 bases from V and 2 bases from J, leaving 11 bases between. The CDR3 runs to 13 residues. The germline V gene has CDR1 ENHRY and CDR2 SYGVKD. As DNA, the CDR3 is TGTGCCATCGGAGCGGGCCTCACAGATACGCAGTATTTT. Its translation: CAIGAGLTDTQYF.

The DNA for the CDR3 is TGTGCCAGCACCCGGGACCCGACTCTAAATACGCAGTATTTT. Its translation: CASTRDPTLNTQYF. The chain has TRBV14 and TRBJ2-3; D may correspond to TRBD1 or TRBD2 (5 bases each). The V and J ends lost 7 bases and 7 bases respectively, with 18 bases between them. This CDR3 region has 14 residues. The V gene's germline CDR1 is SGHDN and CDR2 FVKESK.

The chain carries TRBV4-3 and TRBJ2-2; unclear D gene. The CDR3 runs to 16 residues. Germline values: CDR1 LGHNA, CDR2 YSLEER. Trimming took off 1 base at V and 0 bases at J, with 9 bases between the two ends. The CDR3 reads CASSQVGAANTGELFF. DNA for the CDR3: TGCGCCAGCAGCCAAGTAGGAGCTGCGAACACCGGGGAGCTGTTTTTT.

The rearrangement uses TRBV25-1 and TRBJ2-5; D possibly matches TRBD1 or TRBD2 (5 bases each). Germline V lookup: CDR1 MGHDK, CDR2 SYGVNS. The CDR3 covers 16 residues. V lost 2 bases, J lost 3 bases, and 16 bases lay in between. CDR3 in DNA: TGTGCCAGCAGTGAACCCACCGGGACCTGGGAAGAGACCCAGTACTTC. Translated, it gives CASSEPTGTWEETQYF.

This clonotype was detected ten times or more. The chain couples TRBV4-1 to TRBJ2-1; D ambiguous. This CDR3 region has 11 residues. Germline CDR1 MGHRA, CDR2 YSYEKL. The V end lost 8 bases, the J end lost 8 bases, and 10 bases lay between the germline ends. DNA for the CDR3: TGCGCCAGCCTTTATCGGGATGAGCAGTTCTTC. This gives the protein CASLYRDEQFF.

CDR3 protein: CSVFLRGGRETQYF. CDR3 nucleotides: TGCAGCGTTTTCCTGCGAGGGGGACGGGAGACCCAGTACTTC. V is TRBV29-1 and J is TRBJ2-7, with a weak D call TRBD1 (6 bases). The J call may be incorrect, as the DNA end agrees better with TRBJ2-5. CDR1 SQVTM and CDR2 ANQGSEA come from the germline V gene. This CDR3 is 14 amino acids long.